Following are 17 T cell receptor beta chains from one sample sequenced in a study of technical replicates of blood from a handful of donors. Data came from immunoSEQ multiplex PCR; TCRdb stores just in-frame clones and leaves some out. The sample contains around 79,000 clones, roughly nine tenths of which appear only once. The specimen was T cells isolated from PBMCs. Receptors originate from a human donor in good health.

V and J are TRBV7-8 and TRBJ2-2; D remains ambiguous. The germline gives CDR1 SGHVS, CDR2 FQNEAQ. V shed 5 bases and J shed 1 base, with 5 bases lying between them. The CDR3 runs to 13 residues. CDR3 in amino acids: CASSPKNTGELFF. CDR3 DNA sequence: TGTGCCAGCAGCCCTAAGAACACCGGGGAGCTGTTTTTT.

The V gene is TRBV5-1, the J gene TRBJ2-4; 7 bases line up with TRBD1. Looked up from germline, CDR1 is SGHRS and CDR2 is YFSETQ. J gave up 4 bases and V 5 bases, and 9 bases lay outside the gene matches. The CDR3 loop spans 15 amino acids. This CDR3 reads CASRDQGDRKNIQYF. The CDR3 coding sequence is TGCGCCAGCAGGGATCAAGGGGACAGAAAAAACATTCAGTACTTC.

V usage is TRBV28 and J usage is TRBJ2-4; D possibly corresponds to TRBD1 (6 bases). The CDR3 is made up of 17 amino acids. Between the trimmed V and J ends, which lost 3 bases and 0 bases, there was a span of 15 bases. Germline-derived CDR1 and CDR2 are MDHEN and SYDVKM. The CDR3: CASSFVRGSVAKNIQYF. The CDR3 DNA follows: TGTGCCAGCAGTTTCGTCAGGGGTTCGGTAGCCAAAAACATTCAGTACTTC. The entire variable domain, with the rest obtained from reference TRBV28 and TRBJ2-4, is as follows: DVKVTQSSRYLVKRTGEKVFLECVQDMDHENMFWYRQDPGLGLRLIYFSYDVKMKEKGDIPEGYSVSREKKERFSLILESASTNQTSMYLCASSFVRGSVAKNIQYFGAGTRLSVL.

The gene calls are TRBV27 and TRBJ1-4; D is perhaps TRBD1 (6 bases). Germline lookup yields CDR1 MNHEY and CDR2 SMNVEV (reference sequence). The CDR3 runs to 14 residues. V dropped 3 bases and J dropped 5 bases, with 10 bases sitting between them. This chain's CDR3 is CASSFQGMNEKLFF. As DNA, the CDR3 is TGTGCCAGCAGTTTTCAGGGGATGAATGAAAAACTGTTTTTT. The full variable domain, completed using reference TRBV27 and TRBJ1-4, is EAQVTQNPRYLITVTGKKLTVTCSQNMNHEYMSWYRQDPGLGLRQIYYSMNVEVTDKGDVPEGYKVSRKEKRNFPLILESPSPNQTSLYFCASSFQGMNEKLFFGSGTQLSVL.

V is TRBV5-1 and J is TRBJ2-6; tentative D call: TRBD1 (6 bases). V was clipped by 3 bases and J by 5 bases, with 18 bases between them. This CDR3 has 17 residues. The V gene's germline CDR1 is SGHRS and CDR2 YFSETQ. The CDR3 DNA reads TGCGCCAGCAGCTGGACAGCCACCTCTGAGTGGGCCAACGTCCTGACTTTC. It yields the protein CASSWTATSEWANVLTF.

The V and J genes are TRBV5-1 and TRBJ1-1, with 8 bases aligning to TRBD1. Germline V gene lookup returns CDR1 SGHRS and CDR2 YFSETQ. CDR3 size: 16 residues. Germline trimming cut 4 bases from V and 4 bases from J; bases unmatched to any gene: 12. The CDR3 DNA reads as TGCGCCAGCAGCCTAGGGACAGGCGGAATAGGCACTGAAGCTTTCTTT. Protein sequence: CASSLGTGGIGTEAFF.

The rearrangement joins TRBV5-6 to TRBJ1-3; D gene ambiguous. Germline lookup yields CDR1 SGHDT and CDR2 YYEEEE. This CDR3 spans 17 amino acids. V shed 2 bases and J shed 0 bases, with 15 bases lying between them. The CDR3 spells CASSFGFSLNSGNTIYF. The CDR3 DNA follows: TGTGCCAGCAGCTTCGGATTTAGCTTAAACTCTGGAAACACCATATATTTT.

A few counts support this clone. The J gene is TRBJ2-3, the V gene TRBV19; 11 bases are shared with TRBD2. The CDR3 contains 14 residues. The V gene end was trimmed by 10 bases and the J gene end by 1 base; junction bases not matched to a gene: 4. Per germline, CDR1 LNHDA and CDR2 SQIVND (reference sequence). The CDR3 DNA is TGTGCCACGGGACTAGCGGACGGCACAGATACGCAGTATTTT. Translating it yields CATGLADGTDTQYF.

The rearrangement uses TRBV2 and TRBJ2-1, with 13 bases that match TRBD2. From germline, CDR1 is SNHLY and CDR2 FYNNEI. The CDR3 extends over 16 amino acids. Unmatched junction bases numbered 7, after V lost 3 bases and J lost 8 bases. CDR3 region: CASSDRTSGSIDEQFF. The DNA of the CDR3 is TGTGCCAGCAGTGACCGGACTAGCGGGAGTATCGATGAGCAGTTCTTC.

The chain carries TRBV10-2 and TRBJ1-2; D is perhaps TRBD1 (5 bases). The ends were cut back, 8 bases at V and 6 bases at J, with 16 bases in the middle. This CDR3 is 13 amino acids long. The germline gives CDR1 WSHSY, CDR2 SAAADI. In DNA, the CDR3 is TGCGCCAGCCTCTCCAGCGGGGGGGATGGCTACACCTTC. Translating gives CASLSSGGDGYTF.

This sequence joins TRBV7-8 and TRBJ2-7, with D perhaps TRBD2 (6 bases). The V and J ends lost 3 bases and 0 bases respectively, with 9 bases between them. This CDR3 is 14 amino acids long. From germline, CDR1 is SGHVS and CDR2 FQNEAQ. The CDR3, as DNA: TGTGCCAGCAGCTTGACGGGACTCTCCTACGAGCAGTACTTC. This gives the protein CASSLTGLSYEQYF.

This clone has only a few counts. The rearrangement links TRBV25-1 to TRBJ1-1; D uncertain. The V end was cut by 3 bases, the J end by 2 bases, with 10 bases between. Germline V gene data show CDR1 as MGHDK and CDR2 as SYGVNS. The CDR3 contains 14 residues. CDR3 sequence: CASSDPQPNTEAFF. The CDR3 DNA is TGTGCCAGCAGTGACCCACAACCCAACACTGAAGCTTTCTTT.

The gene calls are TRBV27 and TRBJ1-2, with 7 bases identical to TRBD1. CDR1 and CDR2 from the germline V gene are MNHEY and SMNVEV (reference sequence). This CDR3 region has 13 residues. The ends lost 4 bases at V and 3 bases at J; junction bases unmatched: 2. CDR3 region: CASSSTGDYGYTF. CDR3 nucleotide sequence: TGTGCCAGCAGTTCCACAGGGGACTATGGCTACACCTTC.

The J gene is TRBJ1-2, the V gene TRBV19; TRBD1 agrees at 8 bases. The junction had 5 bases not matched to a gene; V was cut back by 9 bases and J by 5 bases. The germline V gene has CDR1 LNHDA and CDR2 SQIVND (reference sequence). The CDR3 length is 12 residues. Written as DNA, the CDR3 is TGTGCCAGCACACAGGGGGGGTATGGCTACACCTTC. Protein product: CASTQGGYGYTF.

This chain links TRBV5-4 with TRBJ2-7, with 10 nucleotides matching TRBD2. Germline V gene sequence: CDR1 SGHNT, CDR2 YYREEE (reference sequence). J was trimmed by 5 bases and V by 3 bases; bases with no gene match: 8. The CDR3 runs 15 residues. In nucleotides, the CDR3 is TGTGCCAGCAGCTCGACGGGACTAGCGAAACACGAGCAGTACTTC. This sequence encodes CASSSTGLAKHEQYF.

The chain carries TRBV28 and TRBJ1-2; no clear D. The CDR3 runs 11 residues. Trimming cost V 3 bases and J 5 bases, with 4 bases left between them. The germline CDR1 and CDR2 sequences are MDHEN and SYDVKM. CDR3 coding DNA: TGTGCCAGCAGTTTCCGGTATGGCTACACCTTC. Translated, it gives CASSFRYGYTF.

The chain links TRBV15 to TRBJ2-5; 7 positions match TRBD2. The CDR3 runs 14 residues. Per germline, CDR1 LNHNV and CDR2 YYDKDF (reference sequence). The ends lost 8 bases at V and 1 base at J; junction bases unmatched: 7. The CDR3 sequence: CATSGGIPQETQYF. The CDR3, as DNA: TGTGCCACCTCGGGGGGAATTCCCCAAGAGACCCAGTACTTC. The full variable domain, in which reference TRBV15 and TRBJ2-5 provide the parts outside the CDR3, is DAMVIQNPRYQVTQFGKPVTLSCSQTLNHNVMYWYQQKSSQAPKLLFHYYDKDFNNEADTPDNFQSRRPNTSFCFLDIRSPGLGDTAMYLCATSGGIPQETQYFGPGTRLLVL.